This T cell receptor beta chain was obtained from a study of blood T cell repertoires in COVID-19. Background on the study: Acute-phase and convalescent COVID-19 samples originated in the United States, Italy and Spain. T cells, B-cell-depleted T cells, or PBMCs supplied cDNA or gDNA.

Authors' data handling: Cell counts per sample came from amplifying reference gene primers. This table comes from immunoSEQ multiplex PCR, and its TCRdb copy is limited to in-frame clones, with some not included. The D gene and trimming were derived from the DNA, and the V and J assignments and clone size from that table. The table shows roughly 300,000 clones, with over 75% occurring only once. Those who participated ranged in age from roughly 18 to 90 years and resided in approximately 23 US areas. The length of the CDR3 is 14 residues. Germline V gene data show CDR1 as MRHNA and CDR2 as SNTAGT. The V and J ends lost 6 bases and 2 bases, in that order; junction bases with no gene match: 5.

V gene TRBV6-4 combines with J gene TRBJ1-1, with 8 bases that match TRBD1. Sequencing used PBMCs or T cells enriched from blood (not recorded which). The source of this sequence is a woman younger than 35 who had recovered from COVID-19. CDR3 protein: CASSPGQGNTEAFF. In nucleotides, the CDR3 is TGTGCCAGCAGCCCCGGACAGGGTAACACTGAAGCTTTCTTT.